The clone carrying this T cell receptor beta chain appeared a single time. The V gene's germline CDR1 is SGDLS and CDR2 YYNGEE. V gave up 7 bases and J gave up 7 bases, with 12 bases separating them. CDR3 length: 12 residues. This entry is derived from a study of blood T cell repertoires in COVID-19. Study summary: In each case, the material was cDNA or gDNA derived from T cells, B-cell-depleted T cells, or PBMCs.

The authors' processing: From reference gene primer amplification, estimates of nucleated cell counts were derived. TCRdb's copy holds only in-frame clones and misses some; the assay was immunoSEQ multiplex PCR. That table is the source of V, J and clone size, and D and trimming were worked out from the DNA. This table holds about 260,000 clones, around 88% found once. The sequenced sample was PBMCs or T cells enriched from blood (not recorded which). The rearrangement joins TRBV9 to TRBJ1-5, with D tentatively TRBD1 (5 bases). The sequence was collected from a woman aged 40 to 49 with acute COVID-19. This chain's CDR3 is CASGTTGQPQHF. The CDR3 coding sequence is TGTGCCAGCGGGACTACCGGCCAGCCCCAGCATTTT.